This T cell receptor (beta chain) was captured by sequencing in a study of blood T cell repertoires in COVID-19. The length of the CDR3 is 14 residues. Germline-derived CDR1 and CDR2 are LNHDA and SQIVND (reference sequence). The table came from immunoSEQ multiplex PCR; TCRdb's copy has only in-frame clones and leaves some out. Among about 180,000 clones, 86% were seen once, and the ten largest hold over 7.5%. This clone is a singleton in its sample. At one end, the junction sequence differs from germline, possibly due to a read error. Input material: peripheral blood. The V and J genes are TRBV19 and TRBJ2-7; a possible D gene is TRBD1 (5 bases). The clonotype comes from a man between 50 and 59 years old with active or convalescent COVID-19. This CDR3 is CATSRPGQGYEQYF. In DNA form, the CDR3 reads TGTGCCACTAGTAGGCCAGGGCAAGGTTACGAGCAGTACTTC.